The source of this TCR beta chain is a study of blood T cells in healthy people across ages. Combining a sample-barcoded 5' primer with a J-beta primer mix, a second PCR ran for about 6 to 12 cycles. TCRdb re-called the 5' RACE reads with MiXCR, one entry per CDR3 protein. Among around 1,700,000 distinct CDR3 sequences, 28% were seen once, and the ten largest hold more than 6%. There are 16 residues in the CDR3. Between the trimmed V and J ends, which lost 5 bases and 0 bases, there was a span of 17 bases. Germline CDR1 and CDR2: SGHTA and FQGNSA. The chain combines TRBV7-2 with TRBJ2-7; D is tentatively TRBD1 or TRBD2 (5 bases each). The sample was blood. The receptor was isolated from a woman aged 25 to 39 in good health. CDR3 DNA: TGTGCCAGCAGCGAGCTCGGGACGGTGAGCTCCTACGAGCAGTACTTC. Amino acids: CASSELGTVSSYEQYF.